This T cell receptor (beta chain) is from a study of PD-L1 blockade in urothelial cancer (dated by TCRdb to 2016 to 2017). Background on the whole study: Therapy was started around 2014 for all patients, and atezolizumab 1,200 mg was administered intravenously every 3 weeks. About 90% of the roughly 29 patients were identified as males with urothelial cancer of bladder origin, and a prior smoking history was reported by 18 of 29 patients. Patients had an ECOG performance status of 0 or 1 and had received between 0 and 3 prior chemotherapy regimens. Blood samples were analyzed at 3 weeks after treatment start (second dose) and at 6 weeks after treatment start. Blood samples yielded a median of around 150,000 T cells and more than 80,000 unique TCRs, with median clonality approximately 0.08. An exploratory multi-omic analysis was conducted of the somatic, immune and clinical correlates of response to PD-L1 blockade with atezolizumab in urothelial cancer. TCR sequencing covered pretreatment tumor samples and matched, serially collected peripheral blood taken before and after atezolizumab treatment. Durable clinical benefit was defined as a progression-free survival longer than 6 months, and TCR features were additionally tested against progression-free survival and overall survival. In the same patients who had TCR sequencing, pretreatment tumors also underwent whole exome sequencing and RNA sequencing. Nine patients achieved durable clinical benefit and around 19 did not. Approximately 29 patients had pretreatment blood TCR-seq, some 25 had at least one posttreatment blood collection, and some 25 had tumor TCR-seq. Study-wide conclusions, independent of this receptor: At 3 weeks after the start of treatment, tumor-associated TCR clones in peripheral blood had expanded more in patients with durable benefit (n of about 20, p = 0.022). Because of the small sample size (n ≈ 29) and the many exploratory analyses performed, the results are intended to be regarded as hypothesis-generating. A pretreatment peripheral blood TCR clonality below the median was linked to improved progression-free and overall survival.

V trim: 5 bases; J trim: 2 bases; unmatched bases: 6. From the cysteine up to the phenylalanine, the CDR3 has a length of 16 residues. The DNA shown is the 48-base CDR3, in frame from base 1. Looking up the germline V gene yields CDR1 SGHTA and CDR2 FQGNSA. What this sample's time point label stands for: peripheral blood 6 weeks after treatment start. A total of approximately 27 patients with locally advanced or metastatic urothelial carcinoma, treated at Memorial Sloan Kettering on a trial protocol, made up the cohort. Peripheral blood mononuclear cells were collected pretreatment and during treatment, at between 1 and 8 total time points per patient. The Qiagen DNeasy Blood extraction kit was used to purify genomic DNA from total PBMCs and from tumor samples. PBMCs were collected pretreatment and during treatment, and were isolated and stored as previously described. To estimate absolute template abundance from read counts, synthetic TCR analog templates were spiked into each PCR. The immunoSEQ assay was used to amplify TCRbeta CDR3 regions from genomic DNA with bias-controlled V and J gene primers. Sequencing of rearranged TCRbeta segments was performed at approximately 20X coverage. The paper's data handling went like this. Clustering was used to correct sequencing errors, and CDR3s were annotated against IMGT to assign V, D and J genes. Downstream analyses used only productive TCRbeta rearrangements, leaving out any out-of-frame or stop-codon sequences. To compute clonality, Shannon entropy was normalized by the log of the number of unique productive sequences and then subtracted from one. Fisher's exact test with Benjamini-Hochberg correction, using a cutoff of adjusted p below 0.01, was how clones that differed between time points or between blood and tumor were identified. TCRdb holds this immuneACCESS table with in-frame rearrangements only. Some clones are missing; in checked studies, unresolved V genes explain under half, and the rest has no known cause. V and J calls and clone size are given by that table; D and trimming were obtained from the DNA. A total of 45,000 to 60,000 clones appear in this sample, more than 70% of them only once. The ten largest clones capture 2.4% of the sample.

In the case of this clone: Its antigen has not been determined. Nothing much larger sits one base from this clone, and base qualities are not available.

The chain was built from TRBV7-2 and TRBJ2-7; 13 middle bases align to TRBD2. Sequenced material: PBMCs, taken around atezolizumab (anti-PD-L1) treatment. This clonotype originated in a man aged 55 to 69 with urothelial cancer. For the CDR3, the sequence is CASSRGTSGTPYEQYF. The DNA sequence is as follows: TGTGCCAGCAGCCGCGGGACTAGCGGGACACCCTACGAGCAGTACTTC.